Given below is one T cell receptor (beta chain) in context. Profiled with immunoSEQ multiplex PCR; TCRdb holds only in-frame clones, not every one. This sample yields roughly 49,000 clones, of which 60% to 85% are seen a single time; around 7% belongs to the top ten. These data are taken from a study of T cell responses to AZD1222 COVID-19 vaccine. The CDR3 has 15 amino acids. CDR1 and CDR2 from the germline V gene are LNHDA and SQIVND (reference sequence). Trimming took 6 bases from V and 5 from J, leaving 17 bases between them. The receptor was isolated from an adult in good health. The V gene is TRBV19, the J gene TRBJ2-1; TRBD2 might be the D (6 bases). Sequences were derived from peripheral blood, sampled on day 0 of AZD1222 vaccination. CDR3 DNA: TGTGCCAGTAGAACGCCGGGACTTCCGGACAATGAGCAGTTCTTC. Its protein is CASRTPGLPDNEQFF.